The 5 T cell receptor beta chains presented below share a single source sample, sequenced in a study of blood T cell repertoires in COVID-19. The method was immunoSEQ multiplex PCR; TCRdb's version includes in-frame clones alone and lacks a portion of them. The sample includes over 150,000 clones, roughly four fifths of them seen just once. The specimen sequenced was peripheral blood. These receptors all stem from a human donor in a cohort sampled during active COVID-19.

The chain carries TRBV30 and TRBJ1-3; TRBD1 agrees at 8 bases. The J segment lost 2 bases and the V segment lost 4 bases, leaving 4 bases of the junction unmatched. CDR1 and CDR2 (germline): GTSNPN, SVGIG (reference sequence). This CDR3 contains 14 residues. The CDR3: CAWTRQGPGNTIYF. The DNA of the CDR3 is TGTGCCTGGACCCGACAGGGGCCTGGAAACACCATATATTTT.

The rearrangement links TRBV11-1 to TRBJ2-7; possibly TRBD1 for D (6 bases). Germline lookup yields CDR1 SGHAT and CDR2 FQDESV (reference sequence). The CDR3 extends over 15 amino acids. The germline V and J ends were trimmed by 7 bases and 2 bases, with 18 bases remaining between them. DNA for the CDR3: TGTGCCAGCACCCTGGGTGGCAGGGGAACCTACGAGCAGTACTTC. Its translation: CASTLGGRGTYEQYF.

This chain uses TRBV3-1 (or the pseudogene TRBV3-2) with TRBJ1-5; unclear D gene. The CDR3 has 15 amino acids. Germline V gene lookup returns CDR1 LGHDT and CDR2 YNNKEL (reference sequence). The V and J ends lost 0 bases and 3 bases respectively, with 9 bases between them. CDR3 in DNA: TGTGCCAGCAGCCAAGATGCCACAGTCAATCAGCCCCAGCATTTT. It specifies CASSQDATVNQPQHF.

This clone was seen a few times. The chain recombines TRBV25-1 with TRBJ1-6; TRBD1 matches at 9 bases. J gave up 7 bases and V 8 bases, and 3 bases lay outside the gene matches. Germline loops: CDR1 MGHDK, CDR2 SYGVNS. This CDR3 has 13 amino acids. Here the CDR3 reads CASGGQGNSPLHF. As DNA, the CDR3 is TGTGCCAGCGGGGGACAGGGAAATTCACCCCTCCACTTT.

The V call is TRBV6-5, the J call TRBJ2-1, with 9 bases matching TRBD2. Germline lookup yields CDR1 MNHEY and CDR2 SVGAGI. CDR3 length: 13 residues. V lost 5 bases and J lost 8; bases outside the gene matches: 4. Here the CDR3 DNA reads TGTGCCAGCAGTCTGGGACTAGCAGATGAGCAGTTCTTC. Its translation is CASSLGLADEQFF.